Following are 27 T cell receptor beta chains from one sample sequenced in a study of shared clonotypes between healthy human individuals. The table came from immunoSEQ multiplex PCR; TCRdb's copy has only in-frame clones and leaves some out. The repertoire holds about 1,800,000 clones, about 95% seen once, with more than 0.9% in the top ten. Naive-designated CD8 cells lacked CD45RO, were positively enriched for CCR7, and omitted terminally differentiated effector memory CD45RA+ cells. What was sequenced was naive CD8+ T cells sorted from blood. The receptors were sampled from a man younger than 35 in good health.

This chain joins TRBV5-4 and TRBJ2-7, with 8 bases aligning to TRBD1. The V gene's germline CDR1 is SGHNT and CDR2 YYREEE (reference sequence). J lost 5 bases, V lost 4 bases, and 5 bases had no gene match. The CDR3 spans 13 residues. CDR3 coding DNA: TGTGCCAGCAGCCCGGACAGGGTCCACGAGCAGTACTTC. Its protein product is CASSPDRVHEQYF.

The J gene is TRBJ2-7, the V gene TRBV2, with 8 bases that match TRBD1. Germline CDR1 SNHLY, CDR2 FYNNEI. Trimming at V came to 6 bases and at J to 4 bases, leaving 5 bases not matched to a gene. This CDR3 spans 13 amino acids. CDR3 nucleotides: TGTGCCAGCAGCCTGGGACAGGTATACGAGCAGTACTTC. As protein: CASSLGQVYEQYF.

In this sample, this clone turned up once. The chain couples TRBV13 to TRBJ2-5; no definite D call. From germline, CDR1 is PRHDT and CDR2 FYEKMQ (reference sequence). The CDR3 sequence is 14 residues long. The V and J ends lost 1 base and 1 base respectively, with 7 bases between them. This chain's CDR3 is CASSLDLVQETQYF. In DNA, the CDR3 is TGTGCCAGCAGCTTAGATCTAGTCCAAGAGACCCAGTACTTC. The whole variable domain, remainder taken from reference TRBV13 and TRBJ2-5, is AAGVIQSPRHLIKEKRETATLKCYPIPRHDTVYWYQQGPGQDPQFLISFYEKMQSDKGSIPDRFSAQQFSDYHSELNMSSLELGDSALYFCASSLDLVQETQYFGPGTRLLVL.

In its sample, this clone was seen a few times. The CDR3 DNA reads as TGTGCCAGCAGCGTCGGGAAGCAGAACTATGGCTACACCTTC. Protein: CASSVGKQNYGYTF. The V and J genes are TRBV13 and TRBJ1-2; no reliable D call. V shed 5 bases and J shed 2 bases, with 12 bases lying between them. This CDR3 contains 14 residues. Per germline, CDR1 PRHDT and CDR2 FYEKMQ (reference sequence).

The V and J genes are TRBV11-2 and TRBJ2-7; D is possibly TRBD2 (6 bases). CDR3 length: 17 residues. V shed 1 base and J shed 0 bases, with 16 bases lying between them. From germline, CDR1 is SGHAT and CDR2 FQNNGV. The CDR3 bases are TGTGCCAGCAGCTTAGCCCGAGGGGCTAGCGACTCCTACGAGCAGTACTTC. Translating gives CASSLARGASDSYEQYF.

The chain carries TRBV29-1 and TRBJ2-5; tentative D call: TRBD2 (6 bases). Looked up from germline, CDR1 is SQVTM and CDR2 is ANQGSEA. The length of the CDR3 is 15 residues. V was pared by 7 bases and J by 2 bases, with 20 bases between. This CDR3 reads CSARPKLASQETQYF. CDR3 bases: TGCAGCGCCCGCCCAAAACTAGCAAGTCAAGAGACCCAGTACTTC.

This rearrangement joins TRBV6-6 to TRBJ1-2, with D unresolved. This CDR3 spans 13 amino acids. Trimming cost V 5 bases and J 8 bases, with 15 bases left between them. Germline V gene data show CDR1 as MNHNY and CDR2 as SVGAGI (reference sequence). CDR3 sequence reads: CASSHEDWTGYTF. CDR3 DNA sequence: TGTGCCAGCAGTCACGAGGATTGGACCGGCTACACCTTC.

Turning to this clone: Other DNA sequences from this sample encode an identical CDR3 as well. The chain uses TRBV29-1 and TRBJ2-7, with 12 positions matching TRBD2. Germline CDR1 is SQVTM and CDR2 is ANQGSEA. J gave up 4 bases and V 4 bases, and 2 bases lay outside the gene matches. This CDR3 is 13 amino acids long. In DNA, the CDR3 is TGCAGCGTTGGACTAGCGGGGGAGTACGAGCAGTACTTC. Translating gives CSVGLAGEYEQYF.

The V call is TRBV11-2, the J call TRBJ2-1; 11 nucleotides match TRBD2. The CDR3 sequence is 18 residues long. V gave up 2 bases and J gave up 4 bases; unmatched junction bases: 10. Germline CDR1 SGHAT, CDR2 FQNNGV. The CDR3: CASSLQIYRTSGYNEQFF. The CDR3, as DNA: TGTGCCAGCAGCTTACAAATTTATCGGACTAGCGGGTACAATGAGCAGTTCTTC.

CDR3 region: CASSSSGVNYGYTF. CDR3 coding DNA: TGTGCCAGCAGTTCGTCAGGGGTTAACTATGGCTACACCTTC. The gene calls are TRBV6-5 and TRBJ1-2; TRBD1 might be the D (6 bases). V was trimmed by 4 bases and J by 1 base, leaving 10 bases between them. The length of the CDR3 is 14 residues. The germline gives CDR1 MNHEY, CDR2 SVGAGI.

The rearrangement uses TRBV5-1 and TRBJ2-6; D gene ambiguous. Germline values: CDR1 SGHRS, CDR2 YFSETQ. This CDR3 region has 17 residues. Trimming pared 0 bases from V and 0 bases from J, leaving 10 bases between. The CDR3 bases are TGCGCCAGCAGCTTGGACAGCGAAGTCTCTGGGGCCAACGTCCTGACTTTC. Translating gives CASSLDSEVSGANVLTF.

The chain uses TRBV27 and TRBJ1-5; D unclear. The V and J ends lost 6 bases and 4 bases respectively, with 13 bases between them. Germline V gives CDR1 MNHEY, CDR2 SMNVEV (reference sequence). This CDR3 is 14 amino acids long. As DNA, the CDR3 is TGTGCCAGCAGCCCCCTTGGTCCTAATCAGCCCCAGCATTTT. It encodes CASSPLGPNQPQHF.

The chain employs TRBV6-1 and TRBJ2-7, with D maybe TRBD1 (6 bases). Germline CDR1 MNHNS, CDR2 SASEGT. The CDR3 totals 15 residues. V dropped 2 bases and J dropped 2 bases, with 13 bases sitting between them. CDR3 coding DNA: TGTGCCAGCAGTGAATTGAAGGGGGTTCCCTACGAGCAGTACTTC. Translated: CASSELKGVPYEQYF.

Concerning this clone itself: This same CDR3 is encoded by further DNA sequences in the sample. V is TRBV5-1 and J is TRBJ1-2; D unclear. The CDR3 spans 13 residues. The V gene lost 0 bases and the J gene lost 1 base, with 4 bases spanning the gap. Germline CDR1 reads SGHRS; CDR2 reads YFSETQ. CDR3 region: CASSLGGNYGYTF. The CDR3 DNA reads TGCGCCAGCAGCTTGGGGGGTAACTATGGCTACACCTTC.

The CDR3 loop is CASSDGKAEQETQYF. The CDR3, as DNA: TGCGCCAGCAGTGATGGCAAGGCAGAGCAAGAGACCCAGTACTTC. V gene TRBV10-1 combines with J gene TRBJ2-5; the D is unclear. The V end was cut by 3 bases, the J end by 2 bases, with 13 bases between. In germline, CDR1 is WNHNN, CDR2 SYGVQD (reference sequence). The CDR3 contains 15 residues.

This rearrangement joins TRBV7-8 to TRBJ1-6; D is undetermined. The CDR3 is made up of 14 amino acids. Trimming pared 2 bases from V and 5 bases from J, leaving 7 bases between. The V gene's germline CDR1 is SGHVS and CDR2 FQNEAQ. The CDR3 DNA follows: TGTGCCAGCAGCTTAATCGAAGATAATTCACCCCTCCACTTT. It yields the protein CASSLIEDNSPLHF.

V gene TRBV7-9 combines with J gene TRBJ2-7; a possible D gene is TRBD2 (6 bases). Germline CDR1 reads SEHNR; CDR2 reads FQNEAQ (reference sequence). The germline V and J ends were trimmed by 5 bases and 6 bases, with 23 bases remaining between them. The CDR3 has 16 amino acids. This CDR3 reads CASSPASGVKRVEQYF. The CDR3, as DNA: TGTGCCAGCAGCCCCGCTTCGGGAGTCAAAAGGGTCGAGCAGTACTTC.

The V gene is TRBV28, the J gene TRBJ2-2, with D possibly TRBD2 on 5 matching bases. The germline CDR1 and CDR2 sequences are MDHEN and SYDVKM. The CDR3 loop spans 14 amino acids. V shed 5 bases and J shed 3 bases, with 10 bases lying between them. CDR3: CASSVAGDTGELFF. CDR3 bases: TGTGCCAGCAGTGTCGCGGGCGACACCGGGGAGCTGTTTTTT.

The gene calls are TRBV5-6 and TRBJ1-4, with 7 positions matching TRBD1. V shed 2 bases and J 7 bases; nucleotides not matched to a gene: 2. CDR1 SGHDT and CDR2 YYEEEE come from the germline V gene. This CDR3 is 13 amino acids long. The CDR3 reads CASSFGTVEKLFF. The CDR3 DNA reads TGTGCCAGCAGCTTTGGGACAGTTGAAAAACTGTTTTTT.

The rearrangement links TRBV28 to TRBJ1-4; 8 bases map to TRBD1. Germline V gene lookup returns CDR1 MDHEN and CDR2 SYDVKM. The CDR3 length is 14 residues. V dropped 7 bases and J dropped 7; count of bases not matched to a gene: 8. The DNA of the CDR3 is TGTGCCAGCACCGTCGGACAGGGATCTGAAAAACTGTTTTTT. Residues: CASTVGQGSEKLFF. Full variable domain (rest looked up from reference TRBV28 and TRBJ1-4): DVKVTQSSRYLVKRTGEKVFLECVQDMDHENMFWYRQDPGLGLRLIYFSYDVKMKEKGDIPEGYSVSREKKERFSLILESASTNQTSMYLCASTVGQGSEKLFFGSGTQLSVL.

The chain has TRBV15 and TRBJ2-1, with D unresolved. Germline values: CDR1 LNHNV, CDR2 YYDKDF (reference sequence). Trimming stripped 0 bases from V and 7 bases from J, with 13 bases between. The CDR3 is 15 residues long. This CDR3 reads CATSRDRGQANEQFF. In nucleotides, the CDR3 is TGTGCCACCAGCAGAGATAGAGGTCAGGCGAATGAGCAGTTCTTC.

The J gene is TRBJ2-7, the V gene TRBV10-3; TRBD2 aligns across 8 bases. The junction had 12 bases not matched to a gene; V was cut back by 6 bases and J by 2 bases. Germline V gives CDR1 ENHRY, CDR2 SYGVKD. The CDR3 consists of 16 residues. CDR3 sequence: CAISDPPAGDTYEQYF. Here the CDR3 DNA reads TGTGCCATCAGCGACCCCCCAGCGGGGGACACCTACGAGCAGTACTTC.

The rearrangement uses TRBV2 and TRBJ1-1, with 7 bases lining up with TRBD1. V shed 6 bases, J shed 5 bases, and the junction held 3 bases outside the gene matches. The CDR3 is 12 amino acids. The germline gives CDR1 SNHLY, CDR2 FYNNEI. The CDR3 region is CASSLQGTEAFF. The DNA for the CDR3 is TGTGCCAGCAGCTTACAGGGGACTGAAGCTTTCTTT.

This chain links TRBV11-2 with TRBJ2-7, with D possibly TRBD2 on 5 matching bases. Deletions cut 8 bases from V and 2 bases from J, with 13 bases between. CDR3 size: 13 residues. Per the germline V gene, CDR1 is SGHAT and CDR2 is FQNNGV. The CDR3 reads CASADASPYEQYF. The CDR3 coding sequence is TGTGCCAGCGCAGATGCTAGCCCCTACGAGCAGTACTTC.

Concerning this clone: The sample contains more than one DNA sequence encoding this CDR3. The chain employs TRBV11-2 and TRBJ2-5; 8 bases map to TRBD2. This CDR3 spans 14 amino acids. The junction had 0 bases not matched to a gene; V was cut back by 2 bases and J by 1 base. Germline CDR1 reads SGHAT; CDR2 reads FQNNGV. The CDR3 nucleotides are TGTGCCAGCAGCTTACTAGCGGGCCAAGAGACCCAGTACTTC. This translates into CASSLLAGQETQYF.

The chain links TRBV7-9 to TRBJ1-5; weak D call: TRBD1 (5 bases). This CDR3 is built from 16 residues. Trimming took off 0 bases at V and 5 bases at J, with 14 bases between the two ends. CDR1 SEHNR and CDR2 FQNEAQ come from the germline V gene (reference sequence). DNA for the CDR3: TGTGCCAGCAGCTTAGCAGCGGGGGGAAGGGATCAGCCCCAGCATTTT. Its translation: CASSLAAGGRDQPQHF.

The chain has TRBV28 and TRBJ1-2; TRBD1 matches at 9 bases. CDR1 MDHEN and CDR2 SYDVKM come from the germline V gene. V gave up 6 bases and J gave up 4 bases; unmatched junction bases: 6. The CDR3 length is 14 residues. CDR3 region: CASSGTGIFYGYTF. CDR3 DNA sequence: TGTGCCAGCAGCGGGACAGGGATATTCTATGGCTACACCTTC.